This TCR beta chain was sequenced for a study of identical twins. Study-level findings and limits: Models underestimated out-of-frame TCR alpha sharing in monozygotic twins.

cDNA carried unique molecular identifiers, and a universal primer site was added by template switching. TCRdb itself ran the 5' RACE reads through MiXCR, one entry per CDR3 protein. Among some 590,000 distinct CDR3 sequences, 9% to 10% were seen once, and the ten largest hold around 3%. Everyone who gave samples was a healthy Caucasian. This clonotype was counted ten times or more. Its specificity is not known. Trimming at V came to 2 bases and at J to 2 bases, leaving 9 bases not matched to a gene. Germline CDR1 reads MGHDK; CDR2 reads SYGVNS. CDR3 size: 16 residues. The data were also submitted as part of a second study, on yellow fever vaccine responses in identical twins.

This clonotype originated in a woman aged 18 to 35 in good health. The chain couples TRBV25-1 to TRBJ2-7, with TRBD1 identical over 7 bases. The sequenced sample consisted of PBMCs. The DNA of the CDR3 is TGTGCCAGCAGTGAACCAGGACAGGCTGGAACCTACGAGCAGTACTTC. Its translation is CASSEPGQAGTYEQYF.